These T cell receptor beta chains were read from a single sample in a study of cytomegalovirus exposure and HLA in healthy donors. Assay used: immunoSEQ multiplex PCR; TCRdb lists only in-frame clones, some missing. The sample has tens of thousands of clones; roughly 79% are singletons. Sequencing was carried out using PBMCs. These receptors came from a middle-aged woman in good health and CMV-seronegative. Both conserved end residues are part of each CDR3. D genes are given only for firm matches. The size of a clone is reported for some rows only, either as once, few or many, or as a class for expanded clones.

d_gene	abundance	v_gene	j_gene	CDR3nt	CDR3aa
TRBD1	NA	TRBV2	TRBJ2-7	TGTGCCAGCAGTTTCGGGACAGCCTACGAGCAGTACTTC	CASSFGTAYEQYF
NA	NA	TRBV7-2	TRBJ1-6	TGTGCCAGCAGCTTGGGGCTTTCACCCCTCCACTTT	CASSLGLSPLHF
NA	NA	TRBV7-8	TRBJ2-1	TGTGCCAGCAGCTTTGGTCAGGGCTATGAGCAGTTCTTC	CASSFGQGYEQFF
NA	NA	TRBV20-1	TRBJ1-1	TGCAGTGCTAGCAGGGGAATTGAAGCTTTCTTT	CSASRGIEAFF
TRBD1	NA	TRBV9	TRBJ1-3	TGTGCCAGCAGCACTGGGACAGTAGATTCCTCTGGAAACACCATATATTTT	CASSTGTVDSSGNTIYF
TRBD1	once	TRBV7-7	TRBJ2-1	TGTGCTAGCAGCTTAGGAGTACAGGGGGCCTACAATGAGCAGTTCTTC	CASSLGVQGAYNEQFF
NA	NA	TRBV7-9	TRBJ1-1	TGTGCCAGCCTTCACCGACAGGAGAACACTGAAGCTTTCTTT	CASLHRQENTEAFF
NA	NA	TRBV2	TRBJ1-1	TGTGCCAGCAGTGAAGCGGCAGGGAAGACTGAAGCTTTCTTT	CASSEAAGKTEAFF
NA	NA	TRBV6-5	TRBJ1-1	TGTGCCAGCAAAAATTCGGGACTCTTGAACACTGAAGCTTTCTTT	CASKNSGLLNTEAFF
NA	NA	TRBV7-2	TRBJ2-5	TGTGCCAGCAGCTTAGCGGGCGGGCAAGAGACCCAGTACTTC	CASSLAGGQETQYF
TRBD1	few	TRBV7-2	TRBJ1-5	TGTGCCAGCAGCCGACAGGGTAGCAATCAGCCCCAGCATTTT	CASSRQGSNQPQHF
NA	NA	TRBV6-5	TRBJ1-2	TGTGCCAGCAATGGAGGGTTCGGCTACACCTTC	CASNGGFGYTF
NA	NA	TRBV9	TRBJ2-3	TGTGCCAGCAGCGTGGGAACTAGGGATACGCAGTATTTT	CASSVGTRDTQYF
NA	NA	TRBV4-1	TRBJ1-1	TGCGCCAGCAGCAACAGGGTTGGGACTGAAGCTTTCTTT	CASSNRVGTEAFF
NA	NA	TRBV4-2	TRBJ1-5	TGTGCCAGCAGCCAAGATACGGGGTTCCAGCCCCAGCATTTT	CASSQDTGFQPQHF
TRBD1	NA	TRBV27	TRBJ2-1	TGTGCCAGCAGTTTTGAGGCAGGGGGCAGCGAGCAGTTCTTC	CASSFEAGGSEQFF
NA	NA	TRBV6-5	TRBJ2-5	TGTGCCAGCAGTCAAGGGGCCGAGACCCAGTACTTC	CASSQGAETQYF
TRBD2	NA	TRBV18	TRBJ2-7	TGTGCCAGCTCACCAATAGGGACTAGCGTCTCCTACGAGCAGTACTTC	CASSPIGTSVSYEQYF
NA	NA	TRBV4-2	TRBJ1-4	TGTGCCAGCAGCCAAGGCCCTGGGGGGGGCCAACCAAACCCAACTAATGAAAAACTGTTTTTT	CASSQGPGGGQPNPTNEKLFF
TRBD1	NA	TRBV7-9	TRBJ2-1	TGTGCCAGCAGCAACGACAGGGGGCAAAACTACAATGAGCAGTTCTTC	CASSNDRGQNYNEQFF
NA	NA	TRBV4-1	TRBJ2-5	TGCGCCAGCAGCCAAGAGGGGCTCCTCAAGGCCCAGTACTTC	CASSQEGLLKAQYF
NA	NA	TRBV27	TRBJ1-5	TGTGCCAGCAGGCCAGGGCAGAATCAGCCCCAGCATTTT	CASRPGQNQPQHF
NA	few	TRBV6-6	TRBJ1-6	TGTGCCAGCAGTCTCGACTTGTCTGGGCTCCACTTT	CASSLDLSGLHF
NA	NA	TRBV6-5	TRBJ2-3	TGTGCCAGCTTCGACACCCCAGATACGCAGTATTTT	CASFDTPDTQYF
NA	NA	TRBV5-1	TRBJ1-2	TGCGCCAGCAGCCCCGCGGGGGAGGGCTACACCTTC	CASSPAGEGYTF